This record looks at one TCR beta chain sequence and its context. Its antigen remains unidentified. The data belong to a study of T cell responses to AZD1222 COVID-19 vaccine. Study-wide results and caveats: Reports say nearly half of spike-specific TCRs go after unmutated variant regions. Just a handful of people given AZD1222 tested seropositive at baseline.

The V end lost 1 base, the J end lost 0 bases, and 16 bases lay between the germline ends. CDR3 length: 18 residues. Germline CDR1 SGHVS, CDR2 FNYEAQ. Data came from immunoSEQ multiplex PCR; TCRdb stores just in-frame clones and leaves some out. The sample has about 120,000 clones, roughly 92% seen once; the top ten hold 1.5% to 2%. Second-dose intervals of approximately 4 or approximately 12 weeks were pooled. This sequence joins TRBV7-6 and TRBJ1-5, with D possibly TRBD1 on 6 matching bases. The specimen was peripheral blood, collected 28 days after the second AZD1222 dose. This TCR came from an adult who received the AZD1222 COVID-19 vaccine. The CDR3 DNA reads TGTGCCAGCAGCTTAGGCGCTTGGACAGAGGATAGCAATCAGCCCCAGCATTTT. The encoded protein is CASSLGAWTEDSNQPQHF.